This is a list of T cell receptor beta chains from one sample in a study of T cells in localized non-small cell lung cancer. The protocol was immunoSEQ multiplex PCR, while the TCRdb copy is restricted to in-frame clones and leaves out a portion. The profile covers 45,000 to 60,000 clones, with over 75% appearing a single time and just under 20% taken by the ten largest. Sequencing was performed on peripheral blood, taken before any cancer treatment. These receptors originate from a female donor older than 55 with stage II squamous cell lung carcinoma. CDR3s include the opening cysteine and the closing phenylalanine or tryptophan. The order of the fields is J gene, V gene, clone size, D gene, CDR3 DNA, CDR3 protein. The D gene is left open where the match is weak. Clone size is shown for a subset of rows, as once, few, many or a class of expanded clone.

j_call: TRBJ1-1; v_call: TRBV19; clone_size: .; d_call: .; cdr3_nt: TGTGCCAGTAGTCCAACAAGAGGGAACACTGAAGCTTTCTTT; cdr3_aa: CASSPTRGNTEAFF
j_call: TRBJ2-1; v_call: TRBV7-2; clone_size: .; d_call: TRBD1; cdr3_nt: TGTGCCAGCAGCCTAGACAGGGGACCCTACAATGAGCAGTTCTTC; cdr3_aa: CASSLDRGPYNEQFF
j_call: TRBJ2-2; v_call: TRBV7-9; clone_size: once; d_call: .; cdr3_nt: TGTGCCAGCAGCTTACCCTTTGGGGCCGGGGAGCTGTTTTTT; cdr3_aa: CASSLPFGAGELFF
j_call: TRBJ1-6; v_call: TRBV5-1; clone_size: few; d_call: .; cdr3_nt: TGCGCCAGCAGCTTGCTTTCGGACAGACAAAATTCACCCCTCCACTTT; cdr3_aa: CASSLLSDRQNSPLHF
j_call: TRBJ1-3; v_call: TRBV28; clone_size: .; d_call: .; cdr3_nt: TGTGCCAGCACGGGGAAGGTGCCCTCTGGAAACACCATATATTTT; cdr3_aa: CASTGKVPSGNTIYF
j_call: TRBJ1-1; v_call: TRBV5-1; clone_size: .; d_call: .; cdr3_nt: TGCGCCAGCAGCTTTTCGTCCTTGAACACTGAAGCTTTCTTT; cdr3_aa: CASSFSSLNTEAFF
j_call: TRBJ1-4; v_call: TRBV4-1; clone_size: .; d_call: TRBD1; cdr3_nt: TGCGCCAGCAGCCCCGGACAGGGTGCAACTAATGAAAAACTGTTTTTT; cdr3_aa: CASSPGQGATNEKLFF
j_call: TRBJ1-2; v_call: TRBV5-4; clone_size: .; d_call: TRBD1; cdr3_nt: TGTGCCAGCAGCTTGGCCGACAGGGGTAATGGCTACACCTTC; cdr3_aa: CASSLADRGNGYTF
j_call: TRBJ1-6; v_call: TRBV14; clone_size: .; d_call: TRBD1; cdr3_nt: TGTGCCAGCAGCCCGACAGGGAGCTCCTATAATTCACCCCTCCACTTT; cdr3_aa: CASSPTGSSYNSPLHF
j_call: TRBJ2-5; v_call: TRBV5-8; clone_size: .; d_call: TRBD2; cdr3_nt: TGTGCCAGCAGCTTGGGTGGCGGGACTAGCGGGGGAGTGACCCAGTACTTC; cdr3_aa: CASSLGGGTSGGVTQYF
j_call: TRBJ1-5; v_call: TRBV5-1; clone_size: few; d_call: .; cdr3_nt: TGCGCCAGCAGCTTGTACGGGACAAGAGGACAGCCCCAGCATTTT; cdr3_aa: CASSLYGTRGQPQHF
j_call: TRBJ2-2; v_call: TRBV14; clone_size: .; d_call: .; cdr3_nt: TGTGCCAGCAGTCCTGGGACTTATAAATCCGGGGAGCTGTTTTTT; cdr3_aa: CASSPGTYKSGELFF
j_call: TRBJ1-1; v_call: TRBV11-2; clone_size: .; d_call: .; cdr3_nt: TGTGCCAGCACTCTACAGGGAAGAACTGAAGCTTTCTTT; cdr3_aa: CASTLQGRTEAFF
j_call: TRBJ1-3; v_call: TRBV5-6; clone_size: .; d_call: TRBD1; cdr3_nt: TGTGCCAGCAGCTTGGCAGGACAGGGGGCGGTGGACACCATATATTTT; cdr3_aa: CASSLAGQGAVDTIYF
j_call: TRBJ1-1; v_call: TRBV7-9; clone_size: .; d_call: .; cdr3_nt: TGTGCCAGCAGCCGAACAGTGGATGAAGCTTTCTTT; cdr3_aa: CASSRTVDEAFF
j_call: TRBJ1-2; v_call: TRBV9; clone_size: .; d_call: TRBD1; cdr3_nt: TGTGCCAGCAGGGGTTGGGCAGGGGGCGAGGGTGGCTACACCTTC; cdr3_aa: CASRGWAGGEGGYTF
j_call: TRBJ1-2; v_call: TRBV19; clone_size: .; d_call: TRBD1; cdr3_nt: TGTGCCAGTAGTCCACAGGGGTTCTATGGCTACACCTTC; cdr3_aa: CASSPQGFYGYTF
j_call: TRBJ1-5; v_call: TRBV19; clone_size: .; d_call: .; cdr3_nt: TGTGCCAGTTACCATAGTGGTGAGGGGTATCAGCCCCAGCATTTT; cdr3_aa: CASYHSGEGYQPQHF
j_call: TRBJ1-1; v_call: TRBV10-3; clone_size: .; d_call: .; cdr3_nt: TGTGCCATCAATCCGGGGGCCGGCATGGCTTTCTTT; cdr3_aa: CAINPGAGMAFF
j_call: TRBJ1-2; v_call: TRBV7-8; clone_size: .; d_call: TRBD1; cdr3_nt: TGTGCCAGCAGAGGGACAGGGGGTTTCTATGGCTACACCTTC; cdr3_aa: CASRGTGGFYGYTF
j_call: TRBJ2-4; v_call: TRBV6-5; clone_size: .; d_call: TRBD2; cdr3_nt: TGTGCCACTGGGCGGGGGGGTGTAGCCAAAAACATTCAGTACTTC; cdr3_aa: CATGRGGVAKNIQYF
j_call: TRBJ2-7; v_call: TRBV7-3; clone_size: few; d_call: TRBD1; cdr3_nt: TGTGCCAGCAGCTCACAGGGGGGCGACGAGCAGTACTTC; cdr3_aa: CASSSQGGDEQYF
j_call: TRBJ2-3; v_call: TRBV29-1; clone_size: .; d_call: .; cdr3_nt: TGCAGCTCTGGGTATAGGGCAGCGTACAGCACAGATACGCAGTATTTT; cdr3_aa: CSSGYRAAYSTDTQYF
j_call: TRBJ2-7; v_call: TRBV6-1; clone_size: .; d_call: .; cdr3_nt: TGTGCCAGCAGTCCCCTTCGGGGGGCAACCTACGAGCAGTACTTC; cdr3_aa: CASSPLRGATYEQYF
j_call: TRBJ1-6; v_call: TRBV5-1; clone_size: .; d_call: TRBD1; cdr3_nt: TGCGCCAGCAGCTTGGGGGCAGGGGGGCGATATAATTCACCCCTCCACTTT; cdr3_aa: CASSLGAGGRYNSPLHF
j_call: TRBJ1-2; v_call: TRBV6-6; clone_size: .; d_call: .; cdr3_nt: TGTGCCAGCAGTTCAACTCCCTGGAAGGGGGGGCATGGCTACACCTTC; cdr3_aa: CASSSTPWKGGHGYTF
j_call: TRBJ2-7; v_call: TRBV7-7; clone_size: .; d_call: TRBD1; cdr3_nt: TGTGCCAGCAGCTTGACAGGGTCCGGCGAGCAGTACTTC; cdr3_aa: CASSLTGSGEQYF
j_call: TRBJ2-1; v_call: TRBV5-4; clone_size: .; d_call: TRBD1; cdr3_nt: TGTGCCAGCAGCCGGGGACAGGGGACCTACAATGAGCAGTTCTTC; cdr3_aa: CASSRGQGTYNEQFF
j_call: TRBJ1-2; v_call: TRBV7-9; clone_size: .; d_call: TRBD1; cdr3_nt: TGTGCCAGCAGCTTCTCAGGGGGATCTGGCTACACCTTC; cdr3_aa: CASSFSGGSGYTF
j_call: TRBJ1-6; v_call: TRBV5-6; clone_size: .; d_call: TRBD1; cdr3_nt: TGTGCCAGCAGCTCCCGGCCCCGGACAGGGCCGCAGGGTTCACCCCTCCACTTT; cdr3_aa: CASSSRPRTGPQGSPLHF
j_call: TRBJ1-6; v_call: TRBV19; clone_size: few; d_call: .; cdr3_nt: TGTGCCAGTAGCCGGATGATAGGATCGAATTCACCCCTCCACTTT; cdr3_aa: CASSRMIGSNSPLHF
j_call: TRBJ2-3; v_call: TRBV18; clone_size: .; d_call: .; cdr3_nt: TGTGCCAGCTCACCACCGAGCGTAGCAGATACGCAGTATTTT; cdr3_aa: CASSPPSVADTQYF
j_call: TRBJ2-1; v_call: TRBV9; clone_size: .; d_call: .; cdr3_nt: TGTGCCAGCAGCTACATAGTGGGGCCTGCCTCCTACAATGAGCAGTTCTTC; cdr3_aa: CASSYIVGPASYNEQFF
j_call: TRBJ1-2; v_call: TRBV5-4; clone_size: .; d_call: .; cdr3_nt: TGTGCCAGCAGCCGGGAGCATGGCTACACCTTC; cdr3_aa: CASSREHGYTF
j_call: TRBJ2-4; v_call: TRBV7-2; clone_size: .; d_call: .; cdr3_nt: TGTGCCAGCAGCTTAGCACCCGCTACCAAAAACATTCAGTACTTC; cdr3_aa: CASSLAPATKNIQYF
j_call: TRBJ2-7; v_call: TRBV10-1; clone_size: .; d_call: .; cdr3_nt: TGCGCCAGCAGTGAGATACAAGGAAAGCAGTACTTC; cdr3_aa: CASSEIQGKQYF
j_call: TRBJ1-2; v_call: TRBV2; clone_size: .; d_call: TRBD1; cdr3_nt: TGTGCCAGCAGTTTGACAGGGGGCGCTAACTATGGCTACACCTTC; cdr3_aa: CASSLTGGANYGYTF
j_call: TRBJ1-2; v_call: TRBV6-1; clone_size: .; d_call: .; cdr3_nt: TGTGCCAGCAAGACAGGCAACTATGGCTACACCTTC; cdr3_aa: CASKTGNYGYTF
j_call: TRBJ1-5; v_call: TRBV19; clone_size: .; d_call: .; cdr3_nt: TGTGCCAGTAGTATACAGGGGCCCCCTCAGCCCCAGCATTTT; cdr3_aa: CASSIQGPPQPQHF
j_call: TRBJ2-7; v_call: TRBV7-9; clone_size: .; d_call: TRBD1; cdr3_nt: TGTGCCAGCAGCTGGATTCCGGGACAGGGTTTTGGCGAGCAGTACTTC; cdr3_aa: CASSWIPGQGFGEQYF